This entry lists 22 T cell receptor beta chains sequenced from one sample in a study of early T cells in non-severe SARS-CoV-2 infection. TCRdb re-analysed the 5' RACE reads in MiXCR, keeping a single row per CDR3 protein. The sample contains roughly 80,000 distinct CDR3 sequences, around an eighth of which appear only once. Sequenced material: whole blood. The receptors here all came from an adult who was a healthcare worker with PCR-confirmed SARS-CoV-2 infection or an uninfected control (not recorded which).

This clonotype was seen a handful of times. The CDR3 carries no conserved terminal phenylalanine or tryptophan, so it likely arises from a read error. The rearrangement joins TRBV4-2 to TRBJ2-5; 12 bases match TRBD2. Looked up from germline, CDR1 is LGHNA and CDR2 is YNFKEQ. The CDR3 consists of 15 residues. The V segment lost 3 bases and the J segment 4 bases; nucleotides outside the gene matches: 3. The CDR3 DNA follows: TGTGCCAGCAGCCAGACTAGCGGGGGTGGAGAGACCCAGTACCTC. It translates to CASSQTSGGGETQYL.

Note on this clonotype: A much larger clone lies a single base off, so this may be a read error. The chain is built from TRBV7-6 and TRBJ1-4, with TRBD1 identical over 8 bases. Germline assignment: CDR1 SGHVS and CDR2 FNYEAQ. V was clipped by 4 bases and J by 14 bases; unmatched bases: 12. The CDR3 runs 14 residues. CDR3 DNA sequence: TGTGCCAGCAGCTCCGGACAGGGTTTCGGAAATCTGTTTTTT. This gives the protein CASSSGQGFGNLFF. The variable domain in full, completed from reference TRBV7-6 and TRBJ1-4, reads GAGVSQSPRYKVTKRGQDVALRCDPISGHVSLYWYRQALGQGPEFLTYFNYEAQQDKSGLPNDRFSAERPEGSISTLTIQRTEQRDSAMYRCASSSGQGFGNLFFGSGTQLSVL.

This clonotype has a count of ten or more. The CDR3 nucleotides are TGCAGCGTTGACCCCCCCAAAGGACAGGGCTGGGGGGCTTTCTTT. Protein sequence: CSVDPPKGQGWGAFF. The chain is built from TRBV29-1 and TRBJ1-1, with 8 bases fitting TRBD1. Germline V gene sequence: CDR1 SQVTM, CDR2 ANQGSEA. This CDR3 comprises 15 residues. Trimming took 3 bases from V and 11 from J; bases not matched to a gene: 17.

This clonotype appeared many times. The chain links TRBV25-1 to TRBJ1-5; TRBD1 matches 7 bases. CDR3 size: 13 residues. The V and J ends lost 1 base and 9 bases, in that order; junction bases with no gene match: 3. Germline CDR1 is MGHDK and CDR2 is SYGVNS. In DNA form, the CDR3 reads TGTGCCAGCAGTGAATTCAGACAGGGGCCCCAGCATTTT. Translation gives CASSEFRQGPQHF.

Concerning this clonotype itself: A much larger clone sits a single nucleotide away, making a read error possible. The chain uses TRBV11-1 and TRBJ1-1; D gene uncertain. Germline CDR1 reads SGHAT; CDR2 reads FQDESV (reference sequence). The CDR3 totals 13 residues. V was cut by 1 base and J by 6 bases, with 9 bases left in between. The CDR3 loop reads CASSLERGSEAFF. In DNA, the CDR3 is TGTGCCAGCAGCTTAGAGAGAGGTTCTGAAGCTTTCTTT.

This clonotype occurred many times. The gene calls are TRBV11-1 and TRBJ1-1, with 7 bases lining up with TRBD1. Germline trimming cut 8 bases from V and 3 bases from J; bases unmatched to any gene: 9. Germline assignment: CDR1 SGHAT and CDR2 FQDESV (reference sequence). The CDR3 loop spans 14 amino acids. Here the CDR3 DNA reads TGTGCCAGCTCCCCGGGACAGACCTACACTGAAGCTTTCTTT. Translated, it gives CASSPGQTYTEAFF.

Only a few counts were recorded for this clonotype. The V and J genes are TRBV2 and TRBJ2-3; tentative D call: TRBD2 (6 bases). Germline CDR1 SNHLY, CDR2 FYNNEI. V lost 8 bases, J lost 4 bases, and 19 bases lay in between. CDR3 length: 15 residues. The CDR3 nucleotides read TGTGCCAGCGGAGGGGCTGGGGCGAAGGCAGATACGCAGTATTTT. Protein: CASGGAGAKADTQYF.

The V and J genes are TRBV6-6 and TRBJ1-5; TRBD1 is a possible D gene (5 bases). The CDR3 sequence is 17 residues long. Trimming removed 6 bases at V and 5 bases at J, with 23 bases between. CDR1 and CDR2 from the germline V gene are MNHNY and SVGAGI (reference sequence). This CDR3 is CASRPTRGRGEDQPQHF. The CDR3 DNA follows: TGTGCCAGCAGACCCACGCGGGGTAGGGGTGAGGATCAGCCCCAGCATTTT.

Many counts were recorded for this clonotype. The chain is built from TRBV3-1 and TRBJ2-1; D not resolved. Trimming took off 1 base at V and 4 bases at J, with 11 bases between the two ends. Germline V gene sequence: CDR1 LGHDT, CDR2 YNNKEL (reference sequence). This CDR3 is 15 amino acids long. As DNA, the CDR3 is TGTGCCAGCAGCCAAGCCCAGCATGGATACAATGAGCAGTTCTTC. Translated, it gives CASSQAQHGYNEQFF.

This clonotype has a handful of counts. This chain connects TRBV11-2 to TRBJ2-7, with D possibly TRBD1 on 5 matching bases. Trimming took 1 base from V and 2 from J, leaving 9 bases between them. This CDR3 is built from 14 residues. Germline CDR1 and CDR2: SGHAT and FQNNGV. The CDR3 nucleotides are TGTGCCAGCAGCTTAGGGGGCTTTCCCTACGAGCAGTACTTC. Its protein is CASSLGGFPYEQYF.

This chain connects TRBV20-1 to TRBJ2-3; TRBD2 agrees at 13 bases. The CDR3 contains 14 residues. Germline loops: CDR1 DFQATT, CDR2 SNEGSKA (reference sequence). The ends lost 5 bases at V and 6 bases at J; junction bases unmatched: 5. Written as DNA, the CDR3 is TGCAGTGCTCCCGGACTAGCGGGAGTCGATACGCAGTATTTT. This codes for CSAPGLAGVDTQYF.

This chain links TRBV10-3 with TRBJ2-7; TRBD2 agrees at 7 bases. The CDR3 contains 14 residues. Trimming removed 10 bases from V and 4 bases from J; junction bases left unmatched: 13. Germline assignment: CDR1 ENHRY and CDR2 SYGVKD. The CDR3 loop is CATGRGERAYEQYF. The CDR3 nucleotides read TGTGCCACCGGCCGGGGGGAGAGGGCGTACGAGCAGTACTTC.

This clonotype was seen many times. The V call is TRBV7-3, the J call TRBJ1-2; TRBD1 is a possible D gene (6 bases). Germline CDR1 reads SGHTA; CDR2 reads FQGTGA. The CDR3 is made up of 14 amino acids. Trimming left V 0 bases short and J 9 bases short, with 14 bases between. The CDR3 region has the DNA TGTGCCAGCAGCTTAACAGGGACACCTAATAGCTACACCTTC. Translating it yields CASSLTGTPNSYTF.

V usage is TRBV7-6 and J usage is TRBJ2-1; D assignment may be TRBD1 or TRBD2 (5 bases each). Germline CDR1 reads SGHVS; CDR2 reads FNYEAQ. V lost 5 bases and J 9 bases, leaving 14 bases between the germline ends. This CDR3 region has 13 residues. CDR3 in amino acids: CASSRDPSPEQFF. CDR3 bases: TGTGCCAGCAGCCGGGACCCTAGCCCTGAGCAGTTCTTC.

The chain couples TRBV7-3 to TRBJ2-6; 8 bases map to TRBD2. The germline CDR1 and CDR2 sequences are SGHTA and FQGTGA. V dropped 6 bases and J dropped 1; count of bases not matched to a gene: 5. The CDR3 is made up of 16 amino acids. The CDR3, as DNA: TGTGCCAGCAGGGGTAGCGGGAAGTCTGGGGCCAACGTCCTGACTTTC. It specifies CASRGSGKSGANVLTF.

This clonotype was seen a few times. The chain combines TRBV18 with TRBJ2-5; 7 nucleotides align to TRBD1. The J segment lost 7 bases and the V segment lost 2 bases, leaving 4 bases of the junction unmatched. The CDR3 loop spans 13 amino acids. Germline CDR1 is KGHSH and CDR2 is LQKENI. CDR3 sequence reads: CASSPDRVGTQYF. CDR3 sequence (DNA): TGTGCCAGCTCACCAGACAGGGTAGGGACCCAGTACTTC.

The gene calls are TRBV29-1 and TRBJ1-6, with 8 bases that match TRBD1. The ends lost 7 bases at V and 7 bases at J; junction bases unmatched: 6. From germline, CDR1 is SQVTM and CDR2 ANQGSEA. The CDR3 consists of 13 residues. The CDR3 spells CSARTGQNSPLHF. Here the CDR3 DNA reads TGCAGCGCCCGGACAGGGCAGAATTCACCCCTCCACTTT.

The CDR3 reads CSVLWGTAGQEQYF. The CDR3 region has the DNA TGCAGCGTCCTGTGGGGGACAGCAGGACAAGAGCAGTACTTC. The rearrangement uses TRBV29-1 and TRBJ2-7, with 7 nucleotides matching TRBD1. V trimming: 6 bases; J trimming: 7 bases; junction bases outside the gene matches: 15. Germline lookup yields CDR1 SQVTM and CDR2 ANQGSEA. The CDR3 has 14 amino acids.

The sample holds many counts of this clonotype. This rearrangement joins TRBV5-1 to TRBJ2-1; 10 nucleotides match TRBD1. Losses at the gene ends were 5 bases for V and 8 bases for J; bases not matched to a gene: 10. The germline V gene has CDR1 SGHRS and CDR2 YFSETQ. The CDR3 is made up of 15 amino acids. CDR3 amino acids: CASRLMGQGRDEQFF. Written as DNA, the CDR3 is TGCGCCAGCAGACTAATGGGACAGGGGAGAGATGAGCAGTTCTTC.

This chain links TRBV29-1 with TRBJ2-3; D is perhaps TRBD1 (5 bases). Germline assignment: CDR1 SQVTM and CDR2 ANQGSEA. This CDR3 is 11 amino acids long. V was clipped by 5 bases and J by 3 bases, with 6 bases between them. The CDR3 DNA is TGCAGCGTTAGGGGTACAGATACGCAGTATTTT. Translation: CSVRGTDTQYF.

This chain connects TRBV14 to TRBJ2-5; 8 nucleotides align to TRBD2. V was pared by 1 base and J by 4 bases, with 11 bases of the junction left unmatched. Germline V gene lookup returns CDR1 SGHDN and CDR2 FVKESK. This CDR3 contains 17 residues. CDR3 in amino acids: CASSQGVTSGLAETQYF. In DNA, the CDR3 is TGTGCCAGCAGCCAAGGAGTTACTAGCGGCTTGGCAGAGACCCAGTACTTC.

The chain carries TRBV5-5 and TRBJ2-1, with D unresolved. The germline gives CDR1 SGHKS, CDR2 YYEKEE (reference sequence). This CDR3 is built from 12 residues. Trimming cost V 4 bases and J 4 bases, with 6 bases left between them. CDR3 DNA: TGTGCCAGCAGCGACCATTACAATGAGCAGTTCTTC. It specifies CASSDHYNEQFF.